The next 27 T cell receptor beta chains were all read from a single sample in a study of cytomegalovirus exposure and HLA in healthy donors. The primer mix had 60 Vbeta and 13 Jbeta primers. Sequencing was performed with immunoSEQ multiplex PCR; in TCRdb, only in-frame clones are kept and a portion is missing. The table includes 200,000 to 250,000 clones, approximately 79% detected once. The specimen sequenced was PBMCs. Receptors were obtained from a man aged 50-59 years in good health and CMV-seronegative.

The chain has TRBV5-6 and TRBJ2-1; 13 bases align to TRBD2. CDR1 and CDR2 from the germline V gene are SGHDT and YYEEEE. V trimming: 4 bases; J trimming: 8 bases; junction bases outside the gene matches: 9. The CDR3 has 16 residues. The CDR3 nucleotides read TGTGCCAGCAGCCCCCGGACTAGCGGGAGTAGCGATGAGCAGTTCTTC. Translating it yields CASSPRTSGSSDEQFF.

The chain uses TRBV6-5 and TRBJ1-3; D remains unclear. The CDR3 contains 16 residues. The germline V and J ends were trimmed by 4 bases and 0 bases, with 13 bases remaining between them. Germline values: CDR1 MNHEY, CDR2 SVGAGI. The CDR3 DNA reads as TGTGCCAGCAGTTTTTTCTCGGTCAACTCTGGAAACACCATATATTTT. It yields the protein CASSFFSVNSGNTIYF.

This clone was seen just once. This chain uses TRBV27 with TRBJ1-1, with 8 bases that match TRBD1. The CDR3 consists of 14 residues. The V gene end was trimmed by 3 bases and the J gene end by 7 bases; junction bases not matched to a gene: 7. Germline V gene sequence: CDR1 MNHEY, CDR2 SMNVEV (reference sequence). For the CDR3, the DNA is TGTGCCAGCAGTTTGGGGACAGGAATCTATGAAGCTTTCTTT. It specifies CASSLGTGIYEAFF.

J is TRBJ2-5 and V is TRBV6-1; TRBD2 matches 12 bases. The length of the CDR3 is 15 residues. Germline V gene lookup returns CDR1 MNHNS and CDR2 SASEGT. With V trimmed by 8 bases and J by 1 base, 5 bases remained unmatched. CDR3 residues: CASDGTSGFQETQYF. The CDR3 nucleotides read TGTGCCAGCGATGGGACTAGCGGGTTCCAAGAGACCCAGTACTTC.

The chain couples TRBV28 to TRBJ2-7; 11 bases fit TRBD1. The V and J ends lost 5 bases and 5 bases, in that order; junction bases with no gene match: 8. This CDR3 spans 15 amino acids. CDR1 and CDR2 from the germline V gene are MDHEN and SYDVKM. CDR3 loop: CASSKGGTGGNEQYF. In DNA form, the CDR3 reads TGTGCCAGCAGTAAAGGGGGGACAGGGGGTAACGAGCAGTACTTC.

The chain is built from TRBV18 and TRBJ2-1; 7 bases line up with TRBD2. CDR3 length: 14 amino acids. Germline V gene lookup returns CDR1 KGHSH and CDR2 LQKENI. The junction had 6 bases not matched to a gene; V was cut back by 4 bases and J by 6 bases. The CDR3 here is CASSRETSSNEQFF. CDR3 nucleotides: TGTGCCAGCTCACGAGAGACTAGCAGCAATGAGCAGTTCTTC.

This clone has just a few counts. The chain is built from TRBV27 and TRBJ1-2, with D possibly TRBD1 on 6 matching bases. The germline CDR1 and CDR2 sequences are MNHEY and SMNVEV (reference sequence). This CDR3 comprises 17 residues. The V end lost 5 bases, the J end lost 0 bases, and 19 bases lay between the germline ends. Written as DNA, the CDR3 is TGTGCCAGCAGTCCGATCCGTGGGGACAAATCTAACTATGGCTACACCTTC. This codes for CASSPIRGDKSNYGYTF.

This chain links TRBV6-5 with TRBJ2-7, with a weak D call TRBD1 (5 bases). The CDR3 has 12 amino acids. Germline V gene sequence: CDR1 MNHEY, CDR2 SVGAGI. The CDR3 sequence is CVTQRGRHEQYF. The CDR3 DNA follows: TGTGTCACACAAAGGGGCCGCCACGAGCAGTACTTC.

The rearrangement links TRBV18 to TRBJ2-3; maybe TRBD1 (5 bases). V lost 3 bases to trimming and J lost 0 bases, with 10 bases between them. The germline V gene has CDR1 KGHSH and CDR2 LQKENI. This CDR3 has 15 residues. This chain's CDR3 is CASSPIQDSTDTQYF. The DNA for the CDR3 is TGTGCCAGCTCACCGATACAGGATAGCACAGATACGCAGTATTTT.

V is TRBV6-1 and J is TRBJ2-2; 13 bases fit TRBD2. The J segment lost 6 bases and the V segment lost 4 bases, leaving 8 bases of the junction unmatched. There are 17 residues in the CDR3. Germline V gene data show CDR1 as MNHNS and CDR2 as SASEGT. This CDR3 is CASSGGLAGLDPGELFF. CDR3 in DNA: TGTGCCAGCAGTGGGGGACTAGCGGGATTGGATCCCGGGGAGCTGTTTTTT.

V and J are TRBV7-9 and TRBJ2-4, with TRBD2 matching over 10 bases. This CDR3 comprises 16 residues. The V gene end was trimmed by 3 bases and the J gene end by 7 bases; junction bases not matched to a gene: 9. Germline CDR1 SEHNR, CDR2 FQNEAQ (reference sequence). CDR3 sequence reads: CASSLDSGRPSNIQYF. Written as DNA, the CDR3 is TGTGCCAGCAGCTTGGATAGCGGGAGGCCTTCGAACATTCAGTACTTC. The full variable domain, in which reference TRBV7-9 and TRBJ2-4 provide the parts outside the CDR3, is DTGVSQNPRHKITKRGQNVTFRCDPISEHNRLYWYRQTLGQGPEFLTYFQNEAQLEKSRLLSDRFSAERPKGSFSTLEIQRTEQGDSAMYLCASSLDSGRPSNIQYFGAGTRLSVL.

The chain links TRBV7-9 to TRBJ1-1; possibly TRBD1 for D (6 bases). The CDR3 runs to 11 residues. CDR1 SEHNR and CDR2 FQNEAQ come from the germline V gene (reference sequence). The ends were cut back, 5 bases at V and 8 bases at J, with 9 bases in the middle. This chain's CDR3 is CASSAGTEAFF. CDR3 DNA: TGTGCCAGCAGCGCCGGGACAGAAGCTTTCTTT.

J is TRBJ1-4 and V is TRBV15; D possibly corresponds to TRBD1 (6 bases). V was clipped by 0 bases and J by 4 bases, with 9 bases between them. From germline, CDR1 is LNHNV and CDR2 YYDKDF (reference sequence). This CDR3 comprises 15 residues. The CDR3 reads CATSRDGGHNEKLFF. Here the CDR3 DNA reads TGTGCCACCAGCAGAGACGGGGGGCATAATGAAAAACTGTTTTTT.

The rearrangement uses TRBV5-1 and TRBJ2-3; 7 nucleotides match TRBD2. Germline CDR1 reads SGHRS; CDR2 reads YFSETQ. The V and J ends lost 3 bases and 4 bases, in that order; junction bases with no gene match: 11. This CDR3 region has 16 residues. The CDR3 sequence: CASSWAGGRAADTQYF. The CDR3 coding sequence is TGCGCCAGCAGCTGGGCGGGCGGGAGAGCTGCAGATACGCAGTATTTT.

On this clone: The conserved final phenylalanine or tryptophan is absent from the CDR3, which likely points to a read error. No DNA is shown, since the ends of the CDR3 on it are uncertain; the CDR3 is the one TCRdb lists. This rearrangement joins TRBV2 to TRBJ2-7; TRBD2, the table's D call, was not compared with the DNA. Germline CDR1 and CDR2: SNHLY and FYNNEI. The CDR3 extends over 10 residues, inclusive of both ends. CDR3 residues: CASSEAIECP.

This sequence joins TRBV9 and TRBJ2-7; 7 bases are a match to TRBD2. Per the germline V gene, CDR1 is SGDLS and CDR2 is YYNGEE. V trimming: 3 bases; J trimming: 7 bases; junction bases outside the gene matches: 19. The CDR3 extends over 17 amino acids. Written as DNA, the CDR3 is TGTGCCAGCAGCGCCCTTCCGCTAGCGGAGGTACGGGGGGAGCAGTACTTC. It codes for CASSALPLAEVRGEQYF.

The chain couples TRBV27 to TRBJ1-1; D unclear. Trimming cost V 7 bases and J 5 bases, with 17 bases left between them. Germline CDR1 MNHEY, CDR2 SMNVEV (reference sequence). The CDR3 sequence is 14 residues long. CDR3 region: CASTPGSLRTEAFF. CDR3 sequence (DNA): TGTGCCAGCACCCCGGGTTCATTGCGGACTGAAGCTTTCTTT.

This sequence joins TRBV18 and TRBJ1-1; perhaps TRBD1 as D (5 bases). V lost 6 bases and J lost 5, with 16 bases in between. The CDR3 runs 14 residues. Germline V CDR1 and CDR2: KGHSH, LQKENI. The CDR3 region is CASSLTDPSTEAFF. In DNA, the CDR3 is TGTGCCAGCTCGCTGACAGACCCCTCGACTGAAGCTTTCTTT.

Concerning this clone itself: The same CDR3 can be traced to other DNA sequences in this sample. The gene calls are TRBV9 and TRBJ1-5; 9 positions agree with TRBD1. With V trimmed by 4 bases and J by 7 bases, 12 bases remained unmatched. This CDR3 is built from 16 residues. The V gene's germline CDR1 is SGDLS and CDR2 YYNGEE. CDR3 DNA: TGTGCCAGCAGCAGAGATCCGGGACAGGGCGGACAGCCCCAGCATTTT. Translation: CASSRDPGQGGQPQHF.

The chain combines TRBV10-3 with TRBJ2-3; 8 positions agree with TRBD2. Trimming removed 7 bases from V and 2 bases from J; junction bases left unmatched: 2. This CDR3 is 13 amino acids long. The germline V gene has CDR1 ENHRY and CDR2 SYGVKD. CDR3 DNA: TGTGCCATCAACGGGAGGGCCACAGATACGCAGTATTTT. This sequence encodes CAINGRATDTQYF.

This rearrangement joins TRBV13 to TRBJ2-2; TRBD1 aligns across 7 bases. The germline CDR1 and CDR2 sequences are PRHDT and FYEKMQ (reference sequence). The CDR3 runs to 16 residues. The V gene end was trimmed by 5 bases and the J gene end by 1 base; junction bases not matched to a gene: 7. CDR3 nucleotides: TGTGCCAGCAGCCCTGGGACAGCAAAGAACACCGGGGAGCTGTTTTTT. Its translation: CASSPGTAKNTGELFF. Supplemented by reference TRBV13 and TRBJ2-2, the full variable domain reads AAGVIQSPRHLIKEKRETATLKCYPIPRHDTVYWYQQGPGQDPQFLISFYEKMQSDKGSIPDRFSAQQFSDYHSELNMSSLELGDSALYFCASSPGTAKNTGELFFGEGSRLTVL.

V gene TRBV27 combines with J gene TRBJ2-7; 11 bases match TRBD2. Germline CDR1 MNHEY, CDR2 SMNVEV (reference sequence). The CDR3 spans 16 residues. V trimming: 4 bases; J trimming: 1 base; junction bases outside the gene matches: 6. CDR3 region: CASSYIGTSGSYEQYF. In DNA, the CDR3 is TGTGCCAGCAGTTACATCGGGACTAGCGGTTCCTACGAGCAGTACTTC.

V usage is TRBV6-1 and J usage is TRBJ1-1; D unclear. Germline lookup yields CDR1 MNHNS and CDR2 SASEGT. The CDR3 length is 13 residues. Trimming removed 5 bases at V and 10 bases at J, with 17 bases between. CDR3 nucleotide sequence: TGTGCCAGCAGTCGGACCGGTCCCGGAGGAGCTTTCTTT. It specifies CASSRTGPGGAFF.

V and J are TRBV5-1 and TRBJ2-5; a weak D match, TRBD2 (7 bases). The last part of the DNA fits TRBJ2-7 better; the J call may be wrong. Germline assignment: CDR1 SGHRS and CDR2 YFSETQ. The CDR3 length is 17 residues. The CDR3 coding sequence is TGCGCCAGCAGTTACAACTCCGGGACACGGGGGGTCTACGAGCAGTACTTC. It encodes CASSYNSGTRGVYEQYF.

The rearrangement joins TRBV5-1 to TRBJ2-2, with D possibly TRBD1 on 5 matching bases. The V end was cut by 4 bases, the J end by 5 bases, with 12 bases between. The length of the CDR3 is 14 residues. Germline CDR1 is SGHRS and CDR2 is YFSETQ. The CDR3 bases are TGCGCCAGCAGCCGCCGACAGACAACCGGGGAGCTGTTTTTT. This gives the protein CASSRRQTTGELFF.

The chain combines TRBV9 with TRBJ2-7, with D perhaps TRBD2 (6 bases). The CDR3 has 15 amino acids. V lost 0 bases and J 1 base, leaving 11 bases between the germline ends. Germline values: CDR1 SGDLS, CDR2 YYNGEE. The CDR3 nucleotides are TGTGCCAGCAGCGTAGAGGGCAGCGGGTCCTACGAGCAGTACTTC. Amino acid sequence: CASSVEGSGSYEQYF.

The chain combines TRBV9 with TRBJ1-2; 9 bases line up with TRBD1. Germline loops: CDR1 SGDLS, CDR2 YYNGEE. The V gene end was trimmed by 6 bases and the J gene end by 2 bases; junction bases not matched to a gene: 8. The length of the CDR3 is 15 residues. In nucleotides, the CDR3 is TGTGCCAGCATGGGAGGACAGGGGCTAAACTATGGCTACACCTTC. Protein: CASMGGQGLNYGYTF. Full variable domain (missing parts from reference TRBV9 and TRBJ1-2): DSGVTQTPKHLITATGQRVTLRCSPRSGDLSVYWYQQSLDQGLQFLIQYYNGEERAKGNILERFSAQQFPDLHSELNLSSLELGDSALYFCASMGGQGLNYGYTFGSGTRLTVV.